Listed below are T cell receptor beta chains from one sample, sequenced in a study of OX40 agonist ivuxolimab in advanced cancers. The data were produced by immunoSEQ multiplex PCR, yet TCRdb's version contains in-frame clones alone and is incomplete. The sample yields roughly 130,000 clones, roughly 95% seen once. Sequenced here: CD4+ or CD8+ T cells sorted from blood, sampled in a trial of the OX40 agonist ivuxolimab. The source is an adult with an advanced solid tumor such as melanoma, head and neck, liver or kidney cancer. Both conserved end residues are part of each CDR3. Each record gives: D gene, J gene, V gene, CDR3 DNA, CDR3 protein. D genes are given only for firm matches.

>NA|TRBJ2-3|TRBV7-3
TGTGCCAGCAGCTTATACGGGGAAGGGACAGATACGCAGTATTTT
CASSLYGEGTDTQYF
>NA|TRBJ1-3|TRBV28
TGTGCCAGCAGTTTAGCAGGGAGAAGTGGAAACACCATATATTTT
CASSLAGRSGNTIYF
>NA|TRBJ1-2|TRBV6-5
TGTGCCAGCAGCGGACGGGCCTATGGCTACACCTTC
CASSGRAYGYTF
>TRBD1|TRBJ1-3|TRBV2
TGTGCCAGCAGGGGGACAGTGGCTGGAAACACCATATATTTT
CASRGTVAGNTIYF
>NA|TRBJ1-2|TRBV7-2
TGTGCCAGCAGCTTGGACGGGACGAACTATGGCTACACCTTC
CASSLDGTNYGYTF
>TRBD2|TRBJ2-1|TRBV19
TGTGCCAGTAGTATAGATCGGCTAGCGGGATCTGAGCAGTTCTTC
CASSIDRLAGSEQFF
>TRBD2|TRBJ2-1|TRBV7-3
TGTGCCAGCAGCTTGACCGGGACTAGCGGACTCGCTGAGCAGTTCTTC
CASSLTGTSGLAEQFF
>TRBD2|TRBJ2-7|TRBV6-1
TGTGCCAGCAGTGAAGTTTCTGGCGGGAGCTCCCACGAGCAGTACTTC
CASSEVSGGSSHEQYF
>TRBD1|TRBJ1-6|TRBV28
TGTGCCACCGTTCCCTCGACAGGGTATAATTCACCCCTCCACTTT
CATVPSTGYNSPLHF
>TRBD1|TRBJ1-2|TRBV7-9
TGTGCCAGCAGCTCACTCGGACAGGGCGGGTATGGCTACACCTTC
CASSSLGQGGYGYTF
>TRBD2|TRBJ2-1|TRBV7-3
TGTGCCAGCAGCCTCCCGGCGGGGGGGCCTTCCGGTAGCTCCTACAATGAGCAGTTCTTC
CASSLPAGGPSGSSYNEQFF
>NA|TRBJ2-6|TRBV5-4
TGTGCCAGCAGCTTCCTTGCTGGGGCCAACGTCCTGACTTTC
CASSFLAGANVLTF
>TRBD1|TRBJ2-7|TRBV29-1
TGCAGCGTTGAGGGACAGGGGGCTTCCTACGAGCAGTACTTC
CSVEGQGASYEQYF
>NA|TRBJ2-7|TRBV7-6
TGTGCCAGCAGCTTAGGGGGCGGGACGCAAGAGTTGCAGTACTTC
CASSLGGGTQELQYF
>NA|TRBJ1-1|TRBV12-1
TGTGCCAGCAGCTTTAAAAGGAACACTGAAGCTTTCTTT
CASSFKRNTEAFF
>NA|TRBJ2-1|TRBV7-3
TGTGCCAGCAGCTTGAGGAGCGCAGGGATGAATGAGCAGTTCTTC
CASSLRSAGMNEQFF
>NA|TRBJ1-1|TRBV7-9
TGTGCCAGCAGCTTGGGGGGCGGAACTGAAGCTTTCTTT
CASSLGGGTEAFF
>TRBD1|TRBJ2-4|TRBV28
TGTGCCAGCATTCCTGGGCAGGGGGCAGGGATAGCCAAAAACATTCAGTACTTC
CASIPGQGAGIAKNIQYF
>NA|TRBJ2-3|TRBV6-4
TGTGCCAGCAGTGATCAGCGGACAGATACGCAGTATTTT
CASSDQRTDTQYF